The 9 T cell receptor beta chains reported below all come from one sample, sequenced in a study of cytomegalovirus exposure and HLA in healthy donors. The PCR used 60 Vbeta and 13 Jbeta primers. Produced via immunoSEQ multiplex PCR; TCRdb's table is partial and in-frame only. The table includes fewer than 120,000 clones, around 83% detected once. The sequencing input was PBMCs. The receptor set was obtained from a woman aged 55-70 years in good health and CMV-seropositive.

In DNA, the CDR3 is TGCGCCAGCTCCCCCCCTAGCGGGAGGGCTGTAGAGACCCAGTACTTC. Amino acids: CASSPPSGRAVETQYF. The chain uses TRBV4-1 and TRBJ2-5, with 12 bases matching TRBD2. The CDR3 is 16 residues long. The junction had 11 bases not matched to a gene; V was cut back by 8 bases and J by 4 bases. The germline V gene has CDR1 MGHRA and CDR2 YSYEKL.

The V and J genes are TRBV28 and TRBJ2-7, with 10 bases lining up with TRBD1. This CDR3 spans 14 amino acids. V shed 2 bases and J 4 bases; nucleotides not matched to a gene: 2. Germline V gene lookup returns CDR1 MDHEN and CDR2 SYDVKM. The CDR3 sequence is CASSLGTGAYEQYF. CDR3 bases: TGTGCCAGCAGTTTAGGGACAGGGGCGTACGAGCAGTACTTC. The variable domain in full, completed from reference TRBV28 and TRBJ2-7, reads DVKVTQSSRYLVKRTGEKVFLECVQDMDHENMFWYRQDPGLGLRLIYFSYDVKMKEKGDIPEGYSVSREKKERFSLILESASTNQTSMYLCASSLGTGAYEQYFGPGTRLTVT.

This sequence joins TRBV19 and TRBJ2-7; unclear D gene. The V gene's germline CDR1 is LNHDA and CDR2 SQIVND (reference sequence). The CDR3 runs to 15 residues. V was trimmed by 4 bases and J by 4 bases, leaving 17 bases between them. CDR3 DNA sequence: TGTGCCAGTAGTACCTATCTAGGCACCGGATACGAGCAGTACTTC. Its protein is CASSTYLGTGYEQYF.

This chain connects TRBV19 to TRBJ1-1; TRBD1 is a possible D gene (6 bases). This CDR3 contains 12 residues. Trimming stripped 8 bases from V and 1 base from J, with 8 bases between. CDR1 is LNHDA, CDR2 SQIVND, per germline (reference sequence). CDR3 amino acids: CASVRGNTEAFF. DNA of the CDR3: TGTGCCAGTGTCAGGGGGAACACTGAAGCTTTCTTT.

J is TRBJ2-1 and V is TRBV5-4; 8 bases line up with TRBD2. Germline V lookup: CDR1 SGHNT, CDR2 YYREEE (reference sequence). CDR3 length: 15 amino acids. V lost 2 bases, J lost 3 bases, and 4 bases stayed unmatched. CDR3 sequence (DNA): TGTGCCAGCAGCTTTGCGGGGGGAGACTACAATGAGCAGTTCTTC. Amino acid sequence: CASSFAGGDYNEQFF. The complete variable domain, with remaining parts taken from reference TRBV5-4 and TRBJ2-1, reads ETGVTQSPTHLIKTRGQQVTLRCSSQSGHNTVSWYQQALGQGPQFIFQYYREEENGRGNFPPRFSGLQFPNYSSELNVNALELDDSALYLCASSFAGGDYNEQFFGPGTRLTVL.

There are a few counts of this clone. The rearrangement links TRBV18 to TRBJ1-1; the D gene is possibly TRBD1 (5 bases). Trimming took off 3 bases at V and 5 bases at J, with 10 bases between the two ends. Germline-derived CDR1 and CDR2 are KGHSH and LQKENI. The CDR3 covers 13 residues. DNA for the CDR3: TGTGCCAGCTCACCTGACCGACAGACTGAAGCTTTCTTT. Encoded protein: CASSPDRQTEAFF.

The chain joins TRBV7-2 to TRBJ1-5; 10 positions match TRBD1. The CDR3 is 13 residues long. Per germline, CDR1 SGHTA and CDR2 FQGNSA. The junction had 1 base not matched to a gene; V was cut back by 5 bases and J by 6 bases. DNA for the CDR3: TGTGCCAGCAGCGACAGGGGGCCTCAGCCCCAGCATTTT. Translated, it gives CASSDRGPQPQHF.

The J gene is TRBJ2-3, the V gene TRBV10-2, with D tentatively TRBD2 (5 bases). V was pared by 9 bases and J by 0 bases, with 13 bases between. Germline V CDR1 and CDR2: WSHSY, SAAADI. This CDR3 is built from 14 residues. The CDR3 coding sequence is TGCGCCAGTCGAGTAGCGTATAGCACAGATACGCAGTATTTT. It translates to CASRVAYSTDTQYF.

The chain combines TRBV27 with TRBJ1-1; 9 nucleotides agree with TRBD1. V trimming: 5 bases; J trimming: 1 base; junction bases outside the gene matches: 5. Germline V lookup: CDR1 MNHEY, CDR2 SMNVEV (reference sequence). The CDR3 has 15 amino acids. CDR3 in amino acids: CASSPDRGRNTEAFF. The CDR3 DNA follows: TGTGCCAGCAGTCCGGACAGGGGCCGGAACACTGAAGCTTTCTTT.